The 10 T cell receptor beta chains presented below share a single source sample, sequenced in a study of blood T cell repertoires in COVID-19. The repertoire was sequenced with immunoSEQ multiplex PCR; TCRdb's copy has only in-frame clones and lacks some. The data show more than 85,000 clones, around 90% seen once. The sample consisted of peripheral blood. Receptors were obtained from a woman between 55 and 75 years old with acute or convalescent COVID-19.

V is TRBV10-3 and J is TRBJ1-1; the D is unclear. The CDR3 runs to 14 residues. The V end was cut by 5 bases, the J end by 5 bases, with 15 bases between. Germline V gives CDR1 ENHRY, CDR2 SYGVKD. CDR3 region: CAISPGLIGTEAFF. The CDR3 region has the DNA TGTGCCATCAGTCCGGGATTGATTGGTACTGAAGCTTTCTTT.

The chain uses TRBV5-1 and TRBJ1-1; tentative D call: TRBD1 (5 bases). The CDR3 has 15 residues. Germline lookup yields CDR1 SGHRS and CDR2 YFSETQ. The V gene lost 4 bases and the J gene lost 1 base, with 14 bases spanning the gap. For the CDR3, the DNA is TGCGCCAGCAGCACCGGACACAGCACGAACACTGAAGCTTTCTTT. Amino acids: CASSTGHSTNTEAFF.

The rearrangement links TRBV3-1 (or the pseudogene TRBV3-2) to TRBJ1-2; D is unclear. Trimming removed 1 base at V and 4 bases at J, with 10 bases between. The CDR3 has 14 residues. Germline assignment: CDR1 LGHDT and CDR2 YNNKEL (reference sequence). The CDR3 reads CASSQAAGSYGYTF. In nucleotides, the CDR3 is TGTGCCAGCAGCCAAGCTGCAGGCAGCTATGGCTACACCTTC.

This sequence joins TRBV5-1 and TRBJ1-5; D ambiguous. The CDR3 sequence is 13 residues long. Trimming removed 4 bases at V and 5 bases at J, with 10 bases between. The V gene's germline CDR1 is SGHRS and CDR2 YFSETQ. The CDR3, as DNA: TGCGCCAGCAGCCCTGGGGAGGATCAGCCCCAGCATTTT. It specifies CASSPGEDQPQHF.

The chain has TRBV6-1 and TRBJ2-1; TRBD1 might be the D (7 bases). V was clipped by 3 bases and J by 10 bases, with 13 bases between them. In germline, CDR1 is MNHNS, CDR2 SASEGT. The CDR3 length is 13 residues. The CDR3 DNA is TGTGCCAGCAGTGAGGGCAGGGGGGACGAGCAGTTCTTC. Its translation: CASSEGRGDEQFF.

Only one count was recorded for this clone. The chain carries TRBV21-1 and TRBJ2-4; the table names TRBD1, a call not compared with the DNA. TRBV21-1 is deemed a pseudogene. The CDR3 covers 14 residues. The DNA of the CDR3 is TGTGCCAGCACCGGACAAGGACGAAAAAACATTCAGTACTTC. Protein sequence: CASTGQGRKNIQYF.

This clone has just a few counts. The rearrangement links TRBV9 to TRBJ2-1; TRBD2 matches at 12 bases. The V and J ends lost 0 bases and 9 bases, in that order; junction bases with no gene match: 16. In germline, CDR1 is SGDLS, CDR2 YYNGEE. This CDR3 region has 19 residues. In nucleotides, the CDR3 is TGTGCCAGCAGCGTAGGCCCTAGCGGGAGGGCCTTGTCTCCCAGTGAGCAGTTCTTC. Translated, it gives CASSVGPSGRALSPSEQFF.

This chain uses TRBV2 with TRBJ2-7; no clear D gene. The germline gives CDR1 SNHLY, CDR2 FYNNEI. The CDR3 is 13 amino acids. V gave up 2 bases and J gave up 6 bases, with 11 bases separating them. The CDR3 coding sequence is TGTGCCAGCAGTGAAAAAGGCCTAGGCGAGCAGTACTTC. The encoded protein is CASSEKGLGEQYF.

The genes are TRBV30 and TRBJ1-1, with D maybe TRBD1 (6 bases). CDR1 and CDR2 from the germline V gene are GTSNPN and SVGIG (reference sequence). Trimming cost V 5 bases and J 6 bases, with 16 bases left between them. The CDR3 is 13 amino acids. The CDR3 region is CAWWPTGPAEAFF. Written as DNA, the CDR3 is TGTGCCTGGTGGCCCACAGGGCCCGCTGAAGCTTTCTTT.

The gene calls are TRBV15 and TRBJ1-4, with TRBD1 matching over 8 bases. Germline CDR1 reads LNHNV; CDR2 reads YYDKDF (reference sequence). The V gene end was trimmed by 0 bases and the J gene end by 10 bases; junction bases not matched to a gene: 7. The CDR3 consists of 15 residues. CDR3 in DNA: TGTGCCACCAGCAGAGAAATAGCAGGGGGCACAAAACTGTTTTTT. As protein: CATSREIAGGTKLFF.